This TCR beta chain was sequenced in a study of CD8 T cells in Susac syndrome. The CDR3 spans 18 residues. Trimming removed 1 base from V and 6 bases from J; junction bases left unmatched: 9. Germline assignment: CDR1 SEHNR and CDR2 FQNEAQ (reference sequence). Roughly 0.45 to 1 ug RNA was reverse transcribed with random hexamers. One entry per CDR3 protein, called by TCRdb with MiXCR from the immunoSEQ multiplex PCR reads. The top ten hold more than 0.14% of the sample, which has over 140,000 distinct CDR3 sequences, 95% seen once. In its sample, this clonotype was seen once. In contrast to the negatively isolated CD8+ and CD4+ T cells, TEMRA cells were FACS-enriched.

Specimen: CD4+ T cells from PBMCs. This TCR was sampled from a human donor with Susac syndrome. The rearrangement uses TRBV7-9 and TRBJ2-1; 13 nucleotides agree with TRBD2. The DNA for the CDR3 is TGTGCCAGCAGCTTAGTTCTGTGGACTAGCGGGAGTCTCAATGAGCAGTTCTTC. Translated, it gives CASSLVLWTSGSLNEQFF.